This entry lists 10 T cell receptor beta chains sequenced from one sample in a study of T cell responses to AZD1222 COVID-19 vaccine. Assay used: immunoSEQ multiplex PCR; TCRdb lists only in-frame clones, some missing. Of around 130,000 clones in the sample, approximately 90% are singletons; the top ten hold about 3%. The material was peripheral blood, obtained 28 days after the second AZD1222 dose. These receptors were collected from an adult who received the AZD1222 COVID-19 vaccine.

The chain joins TRBV5-1 to TRBJ1-1; 9 nucleotides line up with TRBD1. V lost 4 bases, J lost 11 bases, and 9 bases stayed unmatched. Germline V CDR1 and CDR2: SGHRS, YFSETQ. The CDR3 contains 13 residues. The CDR3 is CASSPGQGKSAFF. In DNA form, the CDR3 reads TGCGCCAGCAGCCCGGGACAGGGAAAGTCGGCTTTCTTT.

The chain uses TRBV14 and TRBJ2-5, with TRBD1 matching 10 bases. The germline CDR1 and CDR2 sequences are SGHDN and FVKESK. With V trimmed by 5 bases and J by 5 bases, 8 bases remained unmatched. This CDR3 spans 15 amino acids. CDR3 nucleotides: TGTGCCAGCAGCGGGGGACAGGGGTTGTGGGAGACCCAGTACTTC. It encodes CASSGGQGLWETQYF. Full variable domain (rest looked up from reference TRBV14 and TRBJ2-5): EAGVTQFPSHSVIEKGQTVTLRCDPISGHDNLYWYRRVMGKEIKFLLHFVKESKQDESGMPNNRFLAERTGGTYSTLKVQPAELEDSGVYFCASSGGQGLWETQYFGPGTRLLVL.

The chain carries TRBV4-1 and TRBJ1-1, with D unclear. This CDR3 spans 13 amino acids. Trimming stripped 1 base from V and 1 base from J, with 4 bases between. The germline gives CDR1 MGHRA, CDR2 YSYEKL. CDR3 residues: CASSQAGNTEAFF. CDR3 in DNA: TGCGCCAGCAGCCAAGCCGGGAACACTGAAGCTTTCTTT.

In this sample, this clone turned up a few times. DNA for the CDR3: TGTGCCAGCAGCCATTCGTCGGGACAGGATAATTCACCCCTCCACTTT. Protein: CASSHSSGQDNSPLHF. The chain couples TRBV3-1 (or the pseudogene TRBV3-2) to TRBJ1-6, with TRBD1 matching 8 bases. Losses at the gene ends were 3 bases for V and 5 bases for J; bases not matched to a gene: 6. This CDR3 region has 16 residues. CDR1 is LGHDT, CDR2 YNNKEL, per germline (reference sequence).

J is TRBJ1-2 and V is TRBV6-5; 8 bases are shared with TRBD1. Germline V gene lookup returns CDR1 MNHEY and CDR2 SVGAGI. This CDR3 is 11 amino acids long. CDR3 nucleotide sequence: TGTGCGTTGACAGGGGTGGGTGGCTACACCTTC. Amino acids: CALTGVGGYTF.

There are a few counts of this clone. V usage is TRBV28 and J usage is TRBJ2-7; possible D gene TRBD2, 6 bases. The V end lost 8 bases, the J end lost 7 bases, and 15 bases lay between the germline ends. The CDR3 spans 12 residues. Germline lookup yields CDR1 MDHEN and CDR2 SYDVKM. CDR3 DNA: TGTGCCAGCGGGCCGGGGGTAGGTGAGCAGTACTTC. Its protein product is CASGPGVGEQYF.

This clone occurred once. This chain joins TRBV15 and TRBJ1-5; maybe TRBD1 (6 bases). The CDR3 has 13 amino acids. V was clipped by 8 bases and J by 5 bases, with 13 bases between them. The V gene's germline CDR1 is LNHNV and CDR2 YYDKDF (reference sequence). The CDR3, as DNA: TGTGCCACCTCGGGGGGGGCGGATCAGCCCCAGCATTTT. The encoded protein is CATSGGADQPQHF.

J is TRBJ2-5 and V is TRBV12-3 or TRBV12-4; D may be TRBD2 (6 bases). This CDR3 is 13 amino acids long. V was pared by 3 bases and J by 6 bases, with 11 bases between. This chain's CDR3 is CASSFGGLKTQYF. The CDR3 nucleotides read TGTGCCAGCAGTTTTGGGGGGTTAAAGACCCAGTACTTC.

The chain joins TRBV6-5 to TRBJ2-1; maybe TRBD2 (5 bases). Germline V lookup: CDR1 MNHEY, CDR2 SVGAGI. Trimming pared 6 bases from V and 8 bases from J, leaving 14 bases between. The CDR3 has 13 amino acids. CDR3 coding DNA: TGTGCCAGCAGCCGGACTTATAGGGATGAGCAGTTCTTC. This sequence encodes CASSRTYRDEQFF.

V usage is TRBV15 and J usage is TRBJ2-1, with 8 bases identical to TRBD2. V shed 0 bases, J shed 0 bases, and the junction held 1 base outside the gene matches. CDR3 length: 16 amino acids. Germline CDR1 reads LNHNV; CDR2 reads YYDKDF (reference sequence). The CDR3 coding sequence is TGTGCCACCAGCAGAGAGGGACTAGACTCCTACAATGAGCAGTTCTTC. It specifies CATSREGLDSYNEQFF. The whole variable domain, remainder taken from reference TRBV15 and TRBJ2-1, is DAMVIQNPRYQVTQFGKPVTLSCSQTLNHNVMYWYQQKSSQAPKLLFHYYDKDFNNEADTPDNFQSRRPNTSFCFLDIRSPGLGDTAMYLCATSREGLDSYNEQFFGPGTRLTVL.